One T cell receptor (beta chain) is described in this entry. These data originate in a study of patients and donors after allogeneic stem cell transplantation. V was shortened by 4 bases and J by 4 bases, with 10 bases between the two germline ends. The CDR3 loop spans 13 amino acids. The germline V gene has CDR1 ENHRY and CDR2 SYGVKD. One entry per CDR3 protein, called by TCRdb with MiXCR from the RT-PCR reads. In the table there are 90,000 to 120,000 distinct CDR3 sequences, 35% of which are singletons. The J gene is TRBJ2-5, the V gene TRBV10-3; TRBD2 is a possible D gene (5 bases). Sequencing was performed on blood, either unsorted or a sorted T cell fraction (not recorded which). This sequence was found in a human donor who was either an allogeneic HSCT recipient or a stem cell or donor lymphocyte infusion donor (not recorded which). It is not recorded whose cells these are; they may come from a transplant donor. This CDR3 reads CAISAPRGETQYF. The CDR3 bases are TGTGCCATCAGTGCCCCCCGGGGAGAGACCCAGTACTTC.